The TCR beta chain described here comes from a study of OX40 agonist ivuxolimab in advanced cancers. The table came from immunoSEQ multiplex PCR; TCRdb's copy has only in-frame clones and leaves some out. The table shows 90,000 or so clones, with 91% occurring only once. About this clone itself: The antigen is undetermined.

Findings and limits, study-wide: Some patients who did not respond also had low normalized T-cell clonal expansion.

V was pared by 2 bases and J by 9 bases, with 10 bases between. The CDR3 runs 13 residues. CDR1 is MDHEN and CDR2 is SYDVKM in the germline V gene. The sequence came from an adult with an advanced solid tumor such as melanoma, head and neck, liver or kidney cancer. The V gene is TRBV28, the J gene TRBJ2-2, with a tentative D call TRBD2 (5 bases). Material: CD4+ or CD8+ T cells sorted from blood, obtained in a trial of the OX40 agonist ivuxolimab. CDR3 protein: CASSLGRGWELFF. The CDR3 DNA reads as TGTGCCAGCAGTTTAGGACGAGGGTGGGAGCTGTTTTTT. The complete variable domain, with remaining parts taken from reference TRBV28 and TRBJ2-2, reads DVKVTQSSRYLVKRTGEKVFLECVQDMDHENMFWYRQDPGLGLRLIYFSYDVKMKEKGDIPEGYSVSREKKERFSLILESASTNQTSMYLCASSLGRGWELFFGEGSRLTVL.